This TCR beta chain was sequenced during a study of shared clonotypes between healthy human individuals. Study conclusions and caveats: Sequencing depth was expected to affect clonotype sharing among donors. Limitation of the genetic and exposure-history diversity represented came from the few donors.

Samples underwent the assay at deep level. TCRdb's copy holds only in-frame clones and misses some; the assay was immunoSEQ multiplex PCR. The sample yields around 2.5 million clones, approximately 94% seen once. The CDR3 spans 17 residues. The germline V and J ends were trimmed by 1 base and 3 bases, with 18 bases remaining between them. Germline-derived CDR1 and CDR2 are SEHNR and FQNEAQ (reference sequence). Notes on this clone: Its antigen is currently unknown.

This rearrangement joins TRBV7-9 to TRBJ1-1, with a weak D call TRBD1 (5 bases). The receptor's source is a young man in good health. Some clones in this sample may be carry-over from other donors' samples. Source material: naive CD4+ T cells from PBMCs. Subset: CD45RA+ positively selected. The CDR3 DNA is TGTGCCAGCAGCTTAGTTCACCCCCTGGGGCCGGACACTGAAGCTTTCTTT. Residues: CASSLVHPLGPDTEAFF.